This T cell receptor beta chain was recovered during a study of regulatory and conventional T cells in RAG deficiency. Trimming cost V 6 bases and J 5 bases, with 10 bases left between them. This CDR3 has 12 residues. Germline loops: CDR1 MNHEY, CDR2 SVGAGI. The sorted conventional CD4+ T cells were CD25-low and CD127-high, with genomic DNA sequenced. Sequencing was performed with immunoSEQ multiplex PCR; in TCRdb, only in-frame clones are kept and a portion is missing. This table has about 34,000 clones, about 75% appearing once. Separately, the same data were catalogued under a study of regulatory T cells. Turning to that study: Primers: 52 TRBV forward and 13 TRBJ reverse.

This sequence joins TRBV6-5 and TRBJ1-1, with D maybe TRBD1 (5 bases). The sequence came from a human donor in good health. Sequencing was carried out using CD4+ effector T cells sorted from blood. The CDR3 sequence: CASRIGVTEAFF. DNA for the CDR3: TGTGCCAGCAGGATAGGGGTAACTGAAGCTTTCTTT.